The 16 T cell receptor beta chains presented below share a single source sample, sequenced in a study of cytomegalovirus exposure and HLA in healthy donors. With 60 Vbeta and 13 Jbeta primers, the PCR was carried out. The repertoire was sequenced with immunoSEQ multiplex PCR; TCRdb's copy has only in-frame clones and lacks some. The ten top clones account for 3.7%, within a sample of around 100,000 clones. Sequencing input: PBMCs. These receptors came from a man younger than 40 in good health and CMV-seronegative.

The V call is TRBV6-5, the J call TRBJ2-3; the match to TRBD2 covers 8 bases. The CDR3 consists of 15 residues. Germline trimming cut 6 bases from V and 8 bases from J; bases unmatched to any gene: 13. Germline V gene data show CDR1 as MNHEY and CDR2 as SVGAGI. CDR3 coding DNA: TGTGCCAGCAGCCCCCGGGGGTCGGGGGGGCTTACGCAGTATTTT. Residues: CASSPRGSGGLTQYF.

V and J are TRBV6-5 and TRBJ1-1; D is unclear. Trimming removed 0 bases at V and 6 bases at J, with 14 bases between. The germline V gene has CDR1 MNHEY and CDR2 SVGAGI. The CDR3 consists of 15 residues. CDR3 bases: TGTGCCAGCAGTTACTCACGCCAGTCTTTCTCTGAAGCTTTCTTT. Its protein is CASSYSRQSFSEAFF.

This rearrangement joins TRBV6-5 to TRBJ2-5, with 9 bases lining up with TRBD2. The end of the DNA fits TRBJ2-7 better, so the J call may be wrong. Germline CDR1 and CDR2: MNHEY and SVGAGI. The CDR3 contains 16 residues. CDR3 nucleotides: TGTGCCAGCAGTTATATGACTAGCGGAGCCCTTTACGAGCAGTACTTC. Its protein product is CASSYMTSGALYEQYF.

The chain carries TRBV28 and TRBJ2-7, with D possibly being TRBD2 (6 bases). The CDR3 consists of 15 residues. From germline, CDR1 is MDHEN and CDR2 SYDVKM. The germline V and J ends were trimmed by 3 bases and 3 bases, with 15 bases remaining between them. CDR3 nucleotide sequence: TGTGCCAGCAGTTTGGGCGGGGCAGGGATCTACGAGCAGTACTTC. It is translated as CASSLGGAGIYEQYF.

J is TRBJ2-7 and V is TRBV7-8; possible D gene TRBD2, 6 bases. This CDR3 contains 17 residues. V was pared by 3 bases and J by 2 bases, with 20 bases between. Germline loops: CDR1 SGHVS, CDR2 FQNEAQ. The CDR3 reads CASSFGGRGISAYEQYF. The CDR3 DNA reads TGTGCCAGCAGCTTCGGCGGTCGGGGGATCTCCGCCTACGAGCAGTACTTC.

The chain uses TRBV5-6 and TRBJ2-7, with D possibly matching TRBD2 (5 bases). The ends were cut back, 4 bases at V and 0 bases at J, with 23 bases in the middle. This CDR3 contains 18 residues. Per germline, CDR1 SGHDT and CDR2 YYEEEE. CDR3 DNA: TGTGCCAGCAGCCCCTTCCTAGCCCAGCGGTTACGCTCCTACGAGCAGTACTTC. It translates to CASSPFLAQRLRSYEQYF.

V usage is TRBV2 and J usage is TRBJ2-7, with D possibly matching TRBD1 (6 bases). There are 13 residues in the CDR3. Trimming stripped 5 bases from V and 1 base from J, with 9 bases between. Looked up from germline, CDR1 is SNHLY and CDR2 is FYNNEI. This CDR3 reads CASSLTGSYEQYF. The CDR3 bases are TGTGCCAGCAGTCTGACAGGTTCCTACGAGCAGTACTTC.

The rearrangement links TRBV11-3 to TRBJ2-1; the match to TRBD1 covers 8 bases. Looked up from germline, CDR1 is SGHNT and CDR2 is YENEEA. The CDR3 length is 16 residues. With V trimmed by 1 base and J by 6 bases, 8 bases remained unmatched. The CDR3 DNA reads as TGTGCCAGCAGCTTAGCGCGGACAGGGACCCCCAATGAGCAGTTCTTC. Amino acid sequence: CASSLARTGTPNEQFF.

The CDR3 coding sequence is TGTGCCAGTAGTTTCGAGGGAGATACGCAGTATTTT. As protein: CASSFEGDTQYF. The chain joins TRBV19 to TRBJ2-3; possibly TRBD2 for D (5 bases). Germline CDR1 and CDR2: LNHDA and SQIVND (reference sequence). V lost 5 bases to trimming and J lost 5 bases, with 8 bases between them. The CDR3 runs 12 residues.

V and J are TRBV7-3 and TRBJ1-5; a possible D gene is TRBD1 (5 bases). Between the trimmed V and J ends, which lost 4 bases and 7 bases, there was a span of 11 bases. Per germline, CDR1 SGHTA and CDR2 FQGTGA. This CDR3 spans 13 amino acids. This chain's CDR3 is CASSSAGNQPQHF. CDR3 coding DNA: TGTGCCAGCAGCTCAGCAGGGAACCAGCCCCAGCATTTT. Full variable domain (missing parts from reference TRBV7-3 and TRBJ1-5): GAGVSQTPSNKVTEKGKYVELRCDPISGHTALYWYRQSLGQGPEFLIYFQGTGAADDSGLPNDRFFAVRPEGSVSTLKIQRTERGDSAVYLCASSSAGNQPQHFGDGTRLSIL.

The V gene is TRBV30, the J gene TRBJ2-5; 16 bases align to TRBD2. Per germline, CDR1 GTSNPN and CDR2 SVGIG (reference sequence). The junction had 7 bases not matched to a gene; V was cut back by 3 bases and J by 6 bases. CDR3 length equals 16 residues. CDR3 coding DNA: TGTGCCTGGAGCTCTGGGACTAGCGGGGGGGCGCAGACCCAGTACTTC. It yields the protein CAWSSGTSGGAQTQYF.

J is TRBJ1-2 and V is TRBV5-6, with D perhaps matching TRBD1 (6 bases). Trimming removed 0 bases from V and 1 base from J, with 10 bases in between. The CDR3 contains 15 residues. Looked up from germline, CDR1 is SGHDT and CDR2 is YYEEEE. The DNA for the CDR3 is TGTGCCAGCAGCTTGGTGAGGACAGTTAACTATGGCTACACCTTC. Encoded protein: CASSLVRTVNYGYTF.

The chain joins TRBV6-4 to TRBJ2-1; 7 nucleotides align to TRBD2. The CDR3 spans 20 residues. With V trimmed by 4 bases and J by 0 bases, 18 bases remained unmatched. The germline V gene encodes CDR1 MRHNA and CDR2 SNTAGT. CDR3 sequence reads: CASSGKRGPVVYSSYNEQFF. The CDR3 DNA is TGTGCCAGCAGTGGTAAGCGGGGACCGGTCGTTTACAGCTCCTACAATGAGCAGTTCTTC.

V is TRBV5-1 and J is TRBJ2-5, with 11 bases lining up with TRBD2. The CDR3 has 15 residues. The junction had 7 bases not matched to a gene; V was cut back by 4 bases and J by 5 bases. Germline CDR1 is SGHRS and CDR2 is YFSETQ. In DNA form, the CDR3 reads TGCGCCAGCAGCAAGGATAGCGGGGGGGCCGAGACCCAGTACTTC. Translation: CASSKDSGGAETQYF.

The rearrangement uses TRBV11-2 and TRBJ1-2; 7 nucleotides agree with TRBD1. The CDR3 is made up of 14 amino acids. V lost 4 bases to trimming and J lost 4 bases; unmatched junction nucleotides: 6. Germline-derived CDR1 and CDR2 are SGHAT and FQNNGV. The CDR3, as DNA: TGTGCCAGCAGCTCAGGGACAGCTGGCTATGGCTACACCTTC. As protein: CASSSGTAGYGYTF.

J is TRBJ2-5 and V is TRBV4-2, with 7 positions matching TRBD2. The J call could be wrong; TRBJ2-7 is a better fit for the DNA end. CDR1 and CDR2 (germline): LGHNA, YNFKEQ. CDR3 length equals 17 residues. CDR3 sequence reads: CASSQVIGGTFDYEQYF. DNA for the CDR3: TGTGCCAGCAGCCAAGTAATCGGGGGGACCTTCGACTACGAGCAGTACTTC.